The present T cell receptor beta chain was sequenced within a study of cytomegalovirus exposure and HLA in healthy donors. Study observations and caveats: In a later analysis, a missense DCLRE1C variant was linked to TCR beta V- and J-gene trimming.

The study ran its PCR with 60 Vbeta and 13 Jbeta primers. Some clones are missing from TCRdb's copy, which holds only in-frame ones; the method was immunoSEQ multiplex PCR. The sample records 150,000 to 180,000 clones, roughly 72% being singletons. Comments on this clone: The antigen is unknown.

Germline CDR1 is SGHDT and CDR2 is YYEEEE. There are 16 residues in the CDR3. V lost 0 bases and J lost 3, with 15 bases in between. Sequencing used PBMCs. This sequence originates from a man aged 25 to 40 in good health and CMV-seronegative. The V call is TRBV5-6, the J call TRBJ1-2, with D unresolved. CDR3: CASSLGRSEVDYGYTF. The CDR3 DNA reads as TGTGCCAGCAGCTTGGGGAGGAGCGAAGTGGACTATGGCTACACCTTC.